This T cell receptor beta chain was found in a study of shared clonotypes between healthy human individuals. The repertoire was sequenced with immunoSEQ multiplex PCR; TCRdb's copy has only in-frame clones and lacks some. The profile shows over a million clones, around three quarters of them singletons. The CDR3 contains 17 residues. Germline-derived CDR1 and CDR2 are SGHRS and YFSETQ. Trimming took 5 bases from V and 0 from J; bases not matched to a gene: 14. This clone turned up a few times. The chain is built from TRBV5-1 and TRBJ2-7; 7 nucleotides agree with TRBD2. The sequenced sample consisted of memory CD4+ T cells from PBMCs. This sample's subset: CD45RA-negative fraction. The TCR was taken from a man between 18 and 35 years old in good health. Some clones in this sample may be carry-over from other donors' samples. The CDR3 nucleotides are TGCGCCAGCAGGTCCACCCTCCTAGCGGCGAGCTCCTACGAGCAGTACTTC. This gives the protein CASRSTLLAASSYEQYF.